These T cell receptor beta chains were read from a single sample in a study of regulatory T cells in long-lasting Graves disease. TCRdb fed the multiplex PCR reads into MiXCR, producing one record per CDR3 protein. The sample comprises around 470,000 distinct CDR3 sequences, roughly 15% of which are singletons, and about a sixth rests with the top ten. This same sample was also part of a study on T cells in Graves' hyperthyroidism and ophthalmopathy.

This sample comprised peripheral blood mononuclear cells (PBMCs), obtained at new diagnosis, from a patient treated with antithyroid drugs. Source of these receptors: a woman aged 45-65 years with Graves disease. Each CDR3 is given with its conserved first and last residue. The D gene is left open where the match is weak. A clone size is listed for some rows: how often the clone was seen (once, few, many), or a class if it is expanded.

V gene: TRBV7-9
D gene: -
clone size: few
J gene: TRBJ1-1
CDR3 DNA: TGTGCCAGCAGCCCGATGGGGGGCGACTCTGAAGCTTTCTTT
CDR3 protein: CASSPMGGDSEAFF

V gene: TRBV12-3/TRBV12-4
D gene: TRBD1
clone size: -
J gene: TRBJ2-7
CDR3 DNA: TGTGCCAGCAGTTTCTCGGACAGGGGAAGCGAGCAGTACTTC
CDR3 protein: CASSFSDRGSEQYF

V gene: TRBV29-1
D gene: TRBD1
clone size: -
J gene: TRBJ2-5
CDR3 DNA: TGCAGCGTCGATACAGGGGGCTTGGGAGGGAAGACCCAGTACTTC
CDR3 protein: CSVDTGGLGGKTQYF

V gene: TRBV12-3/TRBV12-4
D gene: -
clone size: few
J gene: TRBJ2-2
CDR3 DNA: TGTGCCAGCAGTTTCGGGCTGATGTCCGGGGAGCTGTTTTTT
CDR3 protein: CASSFGLMSGELFF

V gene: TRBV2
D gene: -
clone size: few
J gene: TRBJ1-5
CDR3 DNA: TGTGCCAGCAGAGAACAGGGTTTTAGCAATCAGCCCCAGCATTTT
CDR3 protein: CASREQGFSNQPQHF

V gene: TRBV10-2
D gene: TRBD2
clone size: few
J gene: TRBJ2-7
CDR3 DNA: TGCGCCAGCAAGATAGCGGGAGGTGCCTACGAGCAGTACTTC
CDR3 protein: CASKIAGGAYEQYF

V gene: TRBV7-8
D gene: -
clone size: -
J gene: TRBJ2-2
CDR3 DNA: TGTGCCAGCAGCCCGGGCCCTGGGAACACCGGGGAGCTGTTTTTT
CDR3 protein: CASSPGPGNTGELFF

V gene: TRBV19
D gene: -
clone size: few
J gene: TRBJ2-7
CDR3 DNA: TGTGCCAGTAGTCCCACCTTTGTGAATGAGCAGTACTTC
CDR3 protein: CASSPTFVNEQYF

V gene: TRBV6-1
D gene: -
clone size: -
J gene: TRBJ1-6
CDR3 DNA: TGTGCCAGCAGCAAGAGCTCCTATAATTCACCCCTCCACTTT
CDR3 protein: CASSKSSYNSPLHF

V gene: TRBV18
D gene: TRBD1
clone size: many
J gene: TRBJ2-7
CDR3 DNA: TGTGCCAGCTCACCCCAAGAAACAGGGGCAGACGAGCAGTACTTC
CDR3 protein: CASSPQETGADEQYF

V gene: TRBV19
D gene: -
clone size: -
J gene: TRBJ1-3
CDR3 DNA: TGTGCCAGTAGTGAACGGGGTTTGTACGGAAACACCATATATTTT
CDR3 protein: CASSERGLYGNTIYF

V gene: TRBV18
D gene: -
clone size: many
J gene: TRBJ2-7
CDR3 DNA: TGTGCCAGCTCACCTCCAAACTTTCTCTACGAGCAGTACTTC
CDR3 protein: CASSPPNFLYEQYF

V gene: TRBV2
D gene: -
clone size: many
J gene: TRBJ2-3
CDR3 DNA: TGTGCCAGCAGTGGGCTGATTAGCACAGATACGCAGTATTTT
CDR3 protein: CASSGLISTDTQYF

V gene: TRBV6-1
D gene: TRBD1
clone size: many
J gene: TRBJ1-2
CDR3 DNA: TGTGCCAGCAGTGGCAGGGGGCGCACCTATGGCTACACCTTC
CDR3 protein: CASSGRGRTYGYTF

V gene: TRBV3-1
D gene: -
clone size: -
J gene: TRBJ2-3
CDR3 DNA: TGTGCCAGCAGCCAAGAGCTCGGTCTCCTAGCGTCAGATACGCAGTATTTT
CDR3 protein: CASSQELGLLASDTQYF

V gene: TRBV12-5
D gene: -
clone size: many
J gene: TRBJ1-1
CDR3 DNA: TGTGCTAGTGGTTTGGTACGATTTTTGGGGGAGAACACTGAAGCTTTCTTT
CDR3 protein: CASGLVRFLGENTEAFF

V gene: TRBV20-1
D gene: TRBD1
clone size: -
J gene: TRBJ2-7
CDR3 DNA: TGCAGTGCACAGGGGATGCACTCCTACGAGCAGTACTTC
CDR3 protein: CSAQGMHSYEQYF

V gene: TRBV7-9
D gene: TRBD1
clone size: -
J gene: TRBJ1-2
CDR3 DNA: TGTGCCAGCAGCACGGGACAGGGCAACTATGGCTACACCTTC
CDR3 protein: CASSTGQGNYGYTF

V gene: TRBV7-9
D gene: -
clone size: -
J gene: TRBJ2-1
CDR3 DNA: TGTGCCAGCAGCTTATTCTTGGGGGGCAACTACAATGAGCAGTTCTTC
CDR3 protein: CASSLFLGGNYNEQFF

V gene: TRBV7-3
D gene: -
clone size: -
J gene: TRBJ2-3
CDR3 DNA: TGTGCCAGCAGCTTAAGAGCGGGTGGCAACACAGATACGCAGTATTTT
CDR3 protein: CASSLRAGGNTDTQYF

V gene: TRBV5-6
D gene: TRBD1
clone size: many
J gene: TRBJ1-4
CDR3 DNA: TGTGCCAGCAGCTTGGGGACAGGAAGAAATGAAAAACTGTTTTTT
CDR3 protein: CASSLGTGRNEKLFF

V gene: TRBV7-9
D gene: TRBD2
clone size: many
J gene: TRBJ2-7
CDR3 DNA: TGTGCCAGCAGCTGGTCTAGCGGAGCTGACTACGAGCAGTACTTC
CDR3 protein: CASSWSSGADYEQYF

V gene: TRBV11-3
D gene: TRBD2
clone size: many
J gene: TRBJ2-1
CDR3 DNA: TGTGCCAGCAGCTCAACTCCCCACTCTAGCGGGAGAGCCTACAATGAGCAGTTCTTC
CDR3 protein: CASSSTPHSSGRAYNEQFF

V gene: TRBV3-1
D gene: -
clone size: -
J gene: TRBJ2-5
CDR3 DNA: TGTGCCAGCAGCCTTCGATGGGGGACACCTCAAGAGACCCAGTACTTC
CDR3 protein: CASSLRWGTPQETQYF

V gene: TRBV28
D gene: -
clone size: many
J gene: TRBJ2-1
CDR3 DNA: TGTGCCAGCACCAGCGGCGGAGGAGGGGGCAATGAGCAGTTCTTC
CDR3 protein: CASTSGGGGGNEQFF

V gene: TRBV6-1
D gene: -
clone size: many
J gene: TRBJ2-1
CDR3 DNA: TGTGCCAGCAGGGAAGGAGTGAGCTCCTACAATGAGCAGTTCTTC
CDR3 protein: CASREGVSSYNEQFF

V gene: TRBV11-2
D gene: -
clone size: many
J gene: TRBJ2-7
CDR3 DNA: TGTGCCAGCAGCGACCAAAGCTCCTACGAGCAGTACTTC
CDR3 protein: CASSDQSSYEQYF

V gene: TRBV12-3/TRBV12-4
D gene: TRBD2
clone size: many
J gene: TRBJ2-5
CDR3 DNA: TGTGCCAGCAGTTATCGAGCGGGAGCGGAGACCCAGTACTTC
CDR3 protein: CASSYRAGAETQYF

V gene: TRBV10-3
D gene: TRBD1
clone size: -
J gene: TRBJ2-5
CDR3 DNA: TGTGCCATCAGTGAGGGGGACAGCCAAGAGACCCAGTACTTC
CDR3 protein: CAISEGDSQETQYF

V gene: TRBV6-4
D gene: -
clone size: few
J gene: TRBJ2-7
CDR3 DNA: TGTGCCAGCAGTTACCTGCGGGGGCACTACGAGCAGTACTTC
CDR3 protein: CASSYLRGHYEQYF

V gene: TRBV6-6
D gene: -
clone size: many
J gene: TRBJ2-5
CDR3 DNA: TGTGCCAGCAGTTACTCGTGGCAGCGACAAGAGACCCAGTACTTC
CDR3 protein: CASSYSWQRQETQYF

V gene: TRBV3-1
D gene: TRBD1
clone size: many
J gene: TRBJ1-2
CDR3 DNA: TGTGCCAGCAGACGGGGACAGGCTAACTATGGCTACACCTTC
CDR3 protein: CASRRGQANYGYTF

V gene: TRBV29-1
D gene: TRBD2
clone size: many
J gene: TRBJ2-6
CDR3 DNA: TGCAGCGTTCGGACTAGCGGCCCTGGCTCTGGGGCCAACGTCCTGACTTTC
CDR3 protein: CSVRTSGPGSGANVLTF

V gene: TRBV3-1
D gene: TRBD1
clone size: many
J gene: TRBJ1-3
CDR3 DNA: TGTGCCAGCAGCCACGGAACGGACAGGGCTGGAAACACCATATATTTT
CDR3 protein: CASSHGTDRAGNTIYF

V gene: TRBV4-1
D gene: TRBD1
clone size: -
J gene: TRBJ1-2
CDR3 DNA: TGCGCCAGCAGCCAAGATGTCACCCCCGGGACAGGGGCCGGCTACACCTTC
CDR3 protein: CASSQDVTPGTGAGYTF

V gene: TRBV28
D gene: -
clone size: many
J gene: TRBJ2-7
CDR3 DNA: TGTGCCAGCAGCCCCGGGGCGAAATACGAGCAGTACTTC
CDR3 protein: CASSPGAKYEQYF

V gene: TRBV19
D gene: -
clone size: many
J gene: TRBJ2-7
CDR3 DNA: TGTGCCAGTAGTAAGCGAATTGGCCCTCGCCCCTACGAGCAGTACTTC
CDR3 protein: CASSKRIGPRPYEQYF

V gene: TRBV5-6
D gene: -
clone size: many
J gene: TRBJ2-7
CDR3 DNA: TGTGCCAGCAGCTTGTCTCGTCGGCAGTACTTC
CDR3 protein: CASSLSRRQYF

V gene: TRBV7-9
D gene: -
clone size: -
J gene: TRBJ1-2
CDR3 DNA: TGTGCCAGCAGCTTTGGAGTCACTGGCTACACCTTC
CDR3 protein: CASSFGVTGYTF

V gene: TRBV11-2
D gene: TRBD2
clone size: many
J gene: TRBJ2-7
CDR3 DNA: TGTGCCAGCAGCTTAGCTGCGGGGACTATAAAATACGAGCAGTACTTC
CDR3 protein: CASSLAAGTIKYEQYF

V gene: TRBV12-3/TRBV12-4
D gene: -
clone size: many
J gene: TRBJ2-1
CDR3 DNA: TGTGCCAGCGCTAGAGGGTACAATGAGCAGTTCTTC
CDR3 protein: CASARGYNEQFF

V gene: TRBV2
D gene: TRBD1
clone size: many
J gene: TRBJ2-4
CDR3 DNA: TGTGCCAGCAGCAGACAGGGTAGTAACATTCAGTACTTC
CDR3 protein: CASSRQGSNIQYF

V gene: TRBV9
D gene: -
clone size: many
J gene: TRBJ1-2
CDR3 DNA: TGTGCCAGCAGCGCAGATCCAGGGTTTGGCTACACCTTC
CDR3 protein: CASSADPGFGYTF

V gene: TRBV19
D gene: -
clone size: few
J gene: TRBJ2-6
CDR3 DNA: TGTGCCAGTTCGATCGGGGGTCCTGGGGCCAACGTCCTGACTTTC
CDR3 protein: CASSIGGPGANVLTF

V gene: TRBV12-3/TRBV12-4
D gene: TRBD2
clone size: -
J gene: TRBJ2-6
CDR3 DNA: TGTGCCAGCAGTTTATGGGGACTAGGAAGCTCTGGGGCCAACGTCCTGACTTTC
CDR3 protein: CASSLWGLGSSGANVLTF

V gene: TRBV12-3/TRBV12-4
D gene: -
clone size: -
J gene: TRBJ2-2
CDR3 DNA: TGTGCCAGCAGTTTAGGGGCGGGGGCGGTCACCGGGGAGCTGTTTTTT
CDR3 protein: CASSLGAGAVTGELFF

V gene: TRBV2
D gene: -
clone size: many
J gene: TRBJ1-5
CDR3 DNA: TGTGCCAGCACCCTGGGGTCCCAGGGTTCCCAGCCCCAGCATTTT
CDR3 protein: CASTLGSQGSQPQHF

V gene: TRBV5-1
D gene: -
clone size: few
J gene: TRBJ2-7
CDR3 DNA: TGCGCCAGCACCTACGAGCAGTACTTC
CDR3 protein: CASTYEQYF

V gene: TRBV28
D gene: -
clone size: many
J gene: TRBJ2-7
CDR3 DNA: TGTGCCAGCAGTTTAAGCGGCGGGAACGCCTACGAGCAGTACTTC
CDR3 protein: CASSLSGGNAYEQYF

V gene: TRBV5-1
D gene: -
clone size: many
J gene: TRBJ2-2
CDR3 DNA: TGTGCCAGCAGCTTAACTTCCAACACCGGGGAGCTGTTTTTT
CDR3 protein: CASSLTSNTGELFF

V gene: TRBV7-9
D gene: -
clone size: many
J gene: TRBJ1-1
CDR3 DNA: TGTGCCTCCAAGGGGTTGGTGACGACTGAAGCTTTCTTT
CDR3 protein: CASKGLVTTEAFF

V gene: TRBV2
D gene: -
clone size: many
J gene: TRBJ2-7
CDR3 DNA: TGTGCCAGCAGTGTTCGCGAGCAGTACTTC
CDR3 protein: CASSVREQYF

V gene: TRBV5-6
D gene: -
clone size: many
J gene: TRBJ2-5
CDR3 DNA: TGTGCCAGCAGCTTGGTGGCGGGCCTAATGGAGACCCAGTACTTC
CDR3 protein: CASSLVAGLMETQYF

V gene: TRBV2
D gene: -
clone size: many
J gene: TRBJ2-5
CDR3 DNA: TGTGCCAGCAGGAGGGAGGTCCAAGAGACCCAGTACTTC
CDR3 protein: CASRREVQETQYF

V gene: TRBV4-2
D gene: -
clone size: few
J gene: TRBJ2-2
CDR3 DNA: TGTGCCAGCAGCCCCCGGGACTCAAACACCGGGGAGCTGTTTTTT
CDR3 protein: CASSPRDSNTGELFF

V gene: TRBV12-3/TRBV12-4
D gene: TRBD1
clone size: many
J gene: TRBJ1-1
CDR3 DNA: TGTGCCAGCCTCCTAACGGGACAGGGTAACACTGAAGCTTTCTTT
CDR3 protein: CASLLTGQGNTEAFF

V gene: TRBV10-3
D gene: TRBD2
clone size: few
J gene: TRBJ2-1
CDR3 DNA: TGTGCCATCAGTGGTCTAGCGGGCGGGCGGGAGCAGTTCTTC
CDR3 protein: CAISGLAGGREQFF

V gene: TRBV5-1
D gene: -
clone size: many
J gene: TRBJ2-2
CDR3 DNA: TGCGCCAGCAGCTCCTGGACTCGGGAGGAGCTGTTTTTT
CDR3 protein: CASSSWTREELFF

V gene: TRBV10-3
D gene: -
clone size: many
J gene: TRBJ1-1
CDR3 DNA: TGTGCCATCAGTGAGGTAGGGGGGAACACTGAAGCTTTCTTT
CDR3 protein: CAISEVGGNTEAFF